This T cell receptor beta chain was sequenced in a study of blood T cell repertoires in COVID-19 (TCRdb year 2020). Background on the whole study: Samples covering the acute and convalescent phases of COVID-19 were provided by collaborators in the United States, Italy and Spain. The material from the prospective study consisted of cDNA or gDNA derived from T cells, B-cell-depleted T cells, or PBMCs. The dataset comprised deeply sampled blood TCRbeta repertoires from subjects exposed to, actively infected with, or recovered from COVID-19. The repertoires were made available in a free public database intended to serve as a resource for research on the immune response to SARS-CoV-2. Samples came from the ongoing ImmuneRACE study (first 160 participants) plus 1,254 subjects from 6 global collaborators. Sample metadata almost always included a de-identified subject ID, COVID-19 status, age in years and sex. Where available, HLA class I and class II types were taken from metadata supplied by the sample provider and were not determined by assay-based typing. Results the study describes overall, beyond this receptor: How much clinical and demographic metadata was included differed by source and by participant, and the metadata was provided uncurated.

Of note for this clone: Its antigen target is currently unknown. No base qualities exist here, and no much larger clone lies one base off it.

Each collaborating institution followed its own protocols to collect whole blood in K2EDTA tubes. Collaborator samples were shipped for TCRbeta analysis as frozen whole blood, isolated PBMCs, or DNA extracted from either sample type. TCRbeta CDR3 regions were amplified from genomic DNA by means of the immunoSEQ Assay, a bias-controlled multiplex PCR. As for the authors' bioinformatics: Nucleated cell counts per sample were estimated from amplification of reference gene primers within the assay. To quantify the absolute abundance of each unique TCRbeta CDR3 rearrangement, sequence reads were collapsed and filtered. For each sample, productive Simpson clonality was calculated as the square root of Simpson's diversity index across productive rearrangements. Not all clones reach the TCRdb copy of this immuneACCESS table, which keeps in-frame sequences only. Checked studies attribute under half of the gap to unresolved V genes and leave the rest unexplained. V and J calls and clone size follow that table, whereas D and trimming were derived from the DNA. This sample lists approximately 140,000 clones; over 75% were detected once. The ten largest clones take up approximately 1.4% of the sample.

The CDR3 holds 16 amino acids from the cysteine to the phenylalanine. Only CDR3 DNA is held: 48 bases, read in frame from base 1. The V and J ends are trimmed by 5 bases and 0 bases, leaving 15 bases between them. CDR1 and CDR2, per the germline V gene (reference sequence), are MNHEY and SMNVEV. The specimen sequenced was peripheral blood. This chain joins TRBV27 to TRBJ2-3, and TRBD1 may be the D gene, going by 5 matching bases. The TCR comes from a human donor in a cohort sampled during active COVID-19. The nucleotide sequence is given as TGTGCCAGCAGTAGAGGACAACCCTTTAGCACAGATACGCAGTATTTT. Translated, it reads CASSRGQPFSTDTQYF.